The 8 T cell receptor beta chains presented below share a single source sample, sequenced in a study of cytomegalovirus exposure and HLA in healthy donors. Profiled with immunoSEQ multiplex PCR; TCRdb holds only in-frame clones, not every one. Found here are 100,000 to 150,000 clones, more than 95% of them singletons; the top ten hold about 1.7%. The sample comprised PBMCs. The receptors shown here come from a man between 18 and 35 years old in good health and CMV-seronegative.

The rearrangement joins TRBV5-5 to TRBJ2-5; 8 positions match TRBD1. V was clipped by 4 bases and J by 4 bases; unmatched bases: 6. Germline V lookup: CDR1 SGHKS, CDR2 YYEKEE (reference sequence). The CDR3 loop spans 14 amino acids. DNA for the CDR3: TGTGCCAGCAGCGCCAGGGGGCAGCTAGAGACCCAGTACTTC. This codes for CASSARGQLETQYF.

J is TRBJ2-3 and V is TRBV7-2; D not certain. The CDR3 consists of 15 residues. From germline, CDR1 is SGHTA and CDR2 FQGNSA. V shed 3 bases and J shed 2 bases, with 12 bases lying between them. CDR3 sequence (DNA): TGTGCCAGCAGCTTGGTTCCTGGCCCCACAGATACGCAGTATTTT. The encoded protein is CASSLVPGPTDTQYF.

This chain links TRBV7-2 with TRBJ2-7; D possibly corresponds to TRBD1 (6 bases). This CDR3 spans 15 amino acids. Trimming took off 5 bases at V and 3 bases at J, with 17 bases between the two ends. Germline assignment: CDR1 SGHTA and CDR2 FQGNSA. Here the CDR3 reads CASSPTRDTFYEQYF. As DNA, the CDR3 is TGTGCCAGCAGCCCAACCCGGGACACCTTCTACGAGCAGTACTTC.

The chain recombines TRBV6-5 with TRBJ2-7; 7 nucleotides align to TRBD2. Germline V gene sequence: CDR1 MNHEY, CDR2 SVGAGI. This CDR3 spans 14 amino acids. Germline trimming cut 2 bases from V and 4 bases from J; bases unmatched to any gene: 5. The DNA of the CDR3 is TGTGCCAGCAGTTACATCGGGGGGACTTACGAGCAGTACTTC. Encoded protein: CASSYIGGTYEQYF.

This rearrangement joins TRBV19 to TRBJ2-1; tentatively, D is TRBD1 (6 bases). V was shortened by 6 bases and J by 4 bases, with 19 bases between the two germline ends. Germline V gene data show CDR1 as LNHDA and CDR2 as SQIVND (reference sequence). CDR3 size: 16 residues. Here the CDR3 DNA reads TGTGCCAGTAGAAGCCCCCGGGACACCCAATACAATGAGCAGTTCTTC. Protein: CASRSPRDTQYNEQFF.

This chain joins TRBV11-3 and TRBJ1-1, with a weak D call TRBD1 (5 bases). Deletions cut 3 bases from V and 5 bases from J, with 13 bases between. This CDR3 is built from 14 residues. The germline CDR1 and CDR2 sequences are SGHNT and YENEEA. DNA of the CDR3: TGTGCCAGCAGCTTCGAGCAGGGAAGAACTGAAGCTTTCTTT. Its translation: CASSFEQGRTEAFF.

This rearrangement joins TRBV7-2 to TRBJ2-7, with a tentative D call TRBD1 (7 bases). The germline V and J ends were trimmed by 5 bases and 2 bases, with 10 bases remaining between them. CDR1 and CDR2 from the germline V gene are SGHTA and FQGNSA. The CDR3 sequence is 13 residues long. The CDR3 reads CASSAGQPYEQYF. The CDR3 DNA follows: TGTGCCAGCAGCGCGGGACAGCCCTACGAGCAGTACTTC.

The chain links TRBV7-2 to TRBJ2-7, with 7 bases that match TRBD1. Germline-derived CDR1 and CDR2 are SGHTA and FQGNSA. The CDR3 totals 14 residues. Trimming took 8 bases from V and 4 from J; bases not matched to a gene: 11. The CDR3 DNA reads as TGTGCCAGCGATCGAGGGGGCGCAGGTTACGAGCAGTACTTC. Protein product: CASDRGGAGYEQYF.